One and the same sample provided the 5 T cell receptor beta chains below, sequenced in a study of tumor and adjacent non-tumor tissue in lung cancer. TCRbeta libraries were built with three rounds of nested PCR, modified from ARM-PCR. TCRdb recomputed calls from the multiplex PCR reads with MiXCR, one row per CDR3 protein. Among around 76,000 distinct CDR3 sequences listed, over 65% were seen once. No cell sorting was done before RNA was extracted from the tissue. The normal lung tissue was taken more than 3 cm from the tumor edge. Sequencing used distant non-tumor lung tissue. These receptors came from a man aged 65 to 79 with non-small cell lung cancer.

With regard to this clonotype: No conserved phenylalanine or tryptophan ends this CDR3, so it is likely a read error. The DNA is left out, because the CDR3 cannot be placed on it with certainty; the CDR3 is given as TCRdb lists it. V and J are TRBV11-2 and TRBJ2-7; no DNA check was done on the table's D call, TRBD1. Germline V gene sequence: CDR1 SGHAT, CDR2 FQNNGV. The CDR3 has 15 residues if both end residues are counted. CDR3 sequence reads: CASTLDQGAPYEQCI.

The table lists this clonotype with a few counts. A read error may explain this, as a much larger clone is one base away. The chain has TRBV28 and TRBJ2-3, with 8 bases matching TRBD1. V shed 7 bases and J 8 bases; nucleotides not matched to a gene: 14. Germline CDR1 is MDHEN and CDR2 is SYDVKM. The length of the CDR3 is 15 residues. CDR3 residues: CASMARQGAHATQYF. The CDR3, as DNA: TGTGCCAGCATGGCTAGGCAGGGGGCCCACGCTACGCAGTATTTT. The complete variable domain, with remaining parts taken from reference TRBV28 and TRBJ2-3, reads DVKVTQSSRYLVKRTGEKVFLECVQDMDHENMFWYRQDPGLGLRLIYFSYDVKMKEKGDIPEGYSVSREKKERFSLILESASTNQTSMYLCASMARQGAHATQYFGPGTRLTVL.

For this clonotype: Germline is not matched at one junction end, which may reflect a read error. This chain connects TRBV11-2 to TRBJ1-1; D unclear. Per germline, CDR1 SGHAT and CDR2 FQNNGV. The CDR3 runs to 15 residues. The CDR3 DNA is TGTGCCAGTAGCTCGGGGAGGGCGGGGTACACTGAAGCTTTCTTT. Amino acids: CASSSGRAGYTEAFF.

In its sample, this clonotype ranks as medium-sized. The chain is built from TRBV11-1 and TRBJ1-1; D unresolved. The length of the CDR3 is 15 residues. Germline CDR1 and CDR2: SGHAT and FQDESV (reference sequence). V lost 1 base, J lost 5 bases, and 14 bases lay in between. This chain's CDR3 is CASSLENRAGTEAFF. CDR3 DNA: TGTGCCAGCAGCTTAGAGAATCGGGCGGGGACTGAAGCTTTCTTT.

As for this clonotype: Relative to the germline gene, one junction end is altered; a read error may explain this. This chain joins TRBV11-2 and TRBJ2-3; D remains ambiguous. This CDR3 has 13 amino acids. The germline CDR1 and CDR2 sequences are SGHAT and FQNNGV. The CDR3, as DNA: TGTGCCAGCAGCTTAGGGCCCACAGAAACGCAGTATTTT. Translation gives CASSLGPTETQYF. The whole variable domain, filled in from reference TRBV11-2 and TRBJ2-3, reads EAGVAQSPRYKIIEKRQSVAFWCNPISGHATLYWYQQILGQGPKLLIQFQNNGVVDDSQLPKDRFSAERLKGVDSTLKIQPAKLEDSAVYLCASSLGPTETQYFGPGTRLTVL.